This T cell receptor (beta chain) was sequenced for a study of neurological immune-mediated disorders. The germline V and J ends were trimmed by 7 bases and 7 bases, with 16 bases remaining between them. The V gene's germline CDR1 is SQVTM and CDR2 ANQGSEA. The CDR3 sequence is 12 residues long. This clonotype was picked up many times. What it binds is unknown. Each sequencing run yielded over 170 million TCR-beta sequences from 15-18 subjects. One entry per CDR3 protein results from TCRdb running MiXCR on the 5' RACE reads. This table holds about 36,000 distinct CDR3 sequences, 11% found once. Findings and limits, study-wide: Patients with HTLV-1-associated myelopathy had the highest level of TCR clonal expansion, whereas patients with multiple sclerosis had the lowest level, falling beneath the level found in healthy controls.

Time point here: technical triplicate 1. Specimen: PBMCs. The chain is built from TRBV29-1 and TRBJ1-1; a weak D match, TRBD1 (6 bases). The sequence was collected from a man in his sixties with HTLV-1-associated myelopathy (HAM/TSP). CDR3 coding DNA: TGCAGCGCCGTGCAGGTAGGGGGTGAAGCTTTCTTT. It yields the protein CSAVQVGGEAFF. Drawing the rest from reference TRBV29-1 and TRBJ1-1, the complete variable domain is SAVISQKPSRDICQRGTSLTIQCQVDSQVTMMFWYRQQPGQSLTLIATANQGSEATYESGFVIDKFPISRPNLTFSTLTVSNMSPEDSSIYLCSAVQVGGEAFFGQGTRLTVV.